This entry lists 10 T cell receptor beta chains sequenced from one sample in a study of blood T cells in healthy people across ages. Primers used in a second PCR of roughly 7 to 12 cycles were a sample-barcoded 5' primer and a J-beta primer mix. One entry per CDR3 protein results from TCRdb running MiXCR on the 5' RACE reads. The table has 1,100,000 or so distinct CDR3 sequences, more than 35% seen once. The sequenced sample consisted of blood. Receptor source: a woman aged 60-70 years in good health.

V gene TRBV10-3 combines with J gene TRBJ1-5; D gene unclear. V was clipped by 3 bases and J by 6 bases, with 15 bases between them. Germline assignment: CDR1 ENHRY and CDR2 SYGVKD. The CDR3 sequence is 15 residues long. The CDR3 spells CAISDSGGGGQPQHF. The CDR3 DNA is TGTGCCATCAGTGATTCGGGAGGAGGTGGTCAGCCCCAGCATTTT.

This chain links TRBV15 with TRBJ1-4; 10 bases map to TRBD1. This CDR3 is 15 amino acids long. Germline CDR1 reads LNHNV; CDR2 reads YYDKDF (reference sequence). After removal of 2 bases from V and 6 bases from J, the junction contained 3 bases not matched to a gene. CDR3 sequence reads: CATSRPGTGDEKLFF. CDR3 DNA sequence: TGTGCCACCAGCAGACCCGGGACAGGGGATGAAAAACTGTTTTTT.

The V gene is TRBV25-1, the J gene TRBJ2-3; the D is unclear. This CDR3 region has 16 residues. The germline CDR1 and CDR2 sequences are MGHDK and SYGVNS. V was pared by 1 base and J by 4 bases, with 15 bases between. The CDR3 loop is CASSEFLHSTADTQYF. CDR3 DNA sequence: TGTGCCAGCAGTGAATTTCTACACTCCACCGCAGATACGCAGTATTTT.

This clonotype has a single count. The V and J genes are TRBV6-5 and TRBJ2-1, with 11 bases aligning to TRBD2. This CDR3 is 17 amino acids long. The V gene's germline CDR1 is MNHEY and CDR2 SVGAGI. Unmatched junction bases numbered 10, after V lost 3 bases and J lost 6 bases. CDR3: CASSYEAPGLAGNEQFF. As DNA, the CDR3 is TGTGCCAGCAGTTATGAGGCACCAGGACTAGCGGGCAATGAGCAGTTCTTC.

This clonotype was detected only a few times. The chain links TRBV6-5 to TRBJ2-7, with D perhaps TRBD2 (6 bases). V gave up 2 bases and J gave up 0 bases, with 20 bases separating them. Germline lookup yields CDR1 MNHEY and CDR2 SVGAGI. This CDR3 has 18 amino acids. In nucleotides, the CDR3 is TGTGCCAGCAGTTACGCCTCAACCGGGACTCCTAACTCCTACGAGCAGTACTTC. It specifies CASSYASTGTPNSYEQYF.

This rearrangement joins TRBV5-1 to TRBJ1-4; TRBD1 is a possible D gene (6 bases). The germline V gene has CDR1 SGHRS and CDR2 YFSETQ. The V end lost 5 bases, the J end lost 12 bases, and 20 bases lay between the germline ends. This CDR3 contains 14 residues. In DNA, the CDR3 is TGCGCCAGCAGTACGGACAGCATAGCTTTGGAACTGTTTTTT. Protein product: CASSTDSIALELFF.

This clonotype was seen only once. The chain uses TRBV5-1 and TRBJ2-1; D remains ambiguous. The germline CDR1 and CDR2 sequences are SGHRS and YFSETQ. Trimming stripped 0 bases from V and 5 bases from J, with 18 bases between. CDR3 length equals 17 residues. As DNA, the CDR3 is TGCGCCAGCAGCTTGGTCGGCCAAAGACAAGTTAACAATGAGCAGTTCTTC. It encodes CASSLVGQRQVNNEQFF.

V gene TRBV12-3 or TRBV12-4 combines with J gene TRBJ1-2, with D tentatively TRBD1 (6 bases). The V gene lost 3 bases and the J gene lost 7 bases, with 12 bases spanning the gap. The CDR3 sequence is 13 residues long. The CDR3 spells CASSLVRGSGYTF. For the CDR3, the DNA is TGTGCCAGCAGTTTGGTCAGGGGTAGTGGCTACACCTTC.

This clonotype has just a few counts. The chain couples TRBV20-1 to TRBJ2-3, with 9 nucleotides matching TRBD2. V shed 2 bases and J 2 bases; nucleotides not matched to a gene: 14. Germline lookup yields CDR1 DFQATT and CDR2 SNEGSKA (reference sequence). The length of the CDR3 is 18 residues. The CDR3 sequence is CSARPEREAKHFTDTQYF. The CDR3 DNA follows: TGCAGTGCTAGACCTGAGCGGGAGGCCAAACATTTCACAGATACGCAGTATTTT.

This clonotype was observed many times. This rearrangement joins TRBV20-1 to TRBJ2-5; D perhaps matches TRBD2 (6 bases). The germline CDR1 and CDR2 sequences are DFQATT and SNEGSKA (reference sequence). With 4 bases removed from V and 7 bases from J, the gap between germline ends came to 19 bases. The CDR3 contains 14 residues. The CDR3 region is CSAIYLLQGGTQYF. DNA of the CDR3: TGCAGTGCTATTTACCTCCTGCAGGGAGGGACCCAGTACTTC.